The 18 T cell receptor beta chains listed next were all sequenced from one sample in a study of T cells after yellow fever vaccination. MiXCR, applied by TCRdb to the 5' RACE reads, yields one record per CDR3 protein. The sample carries under 550,000 distinct CDR3 sequences, roughly 22% recorded once. This specimen was PBMCs, taken approximately 22 days after the first yellow fever vaccination. These receptors all stem from a man in his late teens or twenties who received the YFV17D yellow fever vaccine.

In this sample, this clonotype turned up a few times. This sequence joins TRBV7-9 and TRBJ2-7; tentatively, D is TRBD1 (6 bases). Per the germline V gene, CDR1 is SEHNR and CDR2 is FQNEAQ (reference sequence). This CDR3 has 13 residues. V shed 5 bases and J shed 1 base, with 9 bases lying between them. For the CDR3, the DNA is TGTGCCAGCAGCCGTACAGGGTCCTACGAGCAGTACGTC. Translation: CASSRTGSYEQYV.

This clonotype was counted ten times or more. The chain has TRBV27 and TRBJ2-5; either TRBD1 or TRBD2 may fit D (5 bases each). The CDR3 contains 13 residues. The germline V and J ends were trimmed by 4 bases and 4 bases, with 10 bases remaining between them. CDR1 MNHEY and CDR2 SMNVEV come from the germline V gene (reference sequence). The CDR3 loop is CASSSRGRETQYF. Written as DNA, the CDR3 is TGTGCCAGCAGTTCCCGGGGCCGAGAGACCCAGTACTTC.

V and J are TRBV28 and TRBJ1-2; D ambiguous. Germline V gene lookup returns CDR1 MDHEN and CDR2 SYDVKM. The V gene lost 3 bases and the J gene lost 0 bases, with 8 bases spanning the gap. This CDR3 is 14 amino acids long. CDR3 DNA: TGTGCCAGCAGTTTCCGAACAGCTAACTATGGCTACACCTTC. Its protein product is CASSFRTANYGYTF.

This clonotype was seen many times. The chain links TRBV7-6 to TRBJ2-7, with D maybe TRBD1 (6 bases). Per germline, CDR1 SGHVS and CDR2 FNYEAQ. Trimming removed 2 bases at V and 5 bases at J, with 16 bases between. The CDR3 length is 15 residues. Here the CDR3 DNA reads TGTGCCAGCAGCTTATCGGACAGCTTGTCGGACGAGCAGTACGTC. It translates to CASSLSDSLSDEQYV.

The genes are TRBV7-2 and TRBJ1-5; D gene unclear. The CDR3 is made up of 16 amino acids. Trimming took 2 bases from V and 0 from J, leaving 11 bases between them. Germline values: CDR1 SGHTA, CDR2 FQGNSA. This CDR3 reads CASSLRAAYSNQPQHF. The CDR3 DNA reads TGTGCCAGCAGCTTAAGGGCAGCATATAGCAATCAGCCCCAGCATTTT.

The chain couples TRBV6-2 or TRBV6-3 to TRBJ1-5; maybe TRBD1 (6 bases). The CDR3 runs 13 residues. CDR1 is MNHEY, CDR2 SVGEGT, per germline. V was clipped by 6 bases and J by 4 bases, with 10 bases between them. The CDR3 loop reads CASRTGRNQPQHF. DNA of the CDR3: TGTGCCAGCAGGACAGGTAGGAATCAGCCCCAGCATTTT.

This clonotype was seen more than once but under ten times. The chain is built from TRBV10-3 and TRBJ2-7; 8 bases are a match to TRBD2. J was trimmed by 1 base and V by 6 bases; bases with no gene match: 2. CDR3 length: 13 amino acids. The germline CDR1 and CDR2 sequences are ENHRY and SYGVKD. CDR3: CAIRAGESYEQYV. The CDR3, as DNA: TGTGCCATCAGAGCGGGGGAATCCTACGAGCAGTACGTC.

The rearrangement joins TRBV20-1 to TRBJ1-5; 8 positions match TRBD1. The germline gives CDR1 DFQATT, CDR2 SNEGSKA (reference sequence). V dropped 3 bases and J dropped 6; count of bases not matched to a gene: 16. The CDR3 sequence is 17 residues long. CDR3 amino acids: CSARTGVDPPRGQPQHF. The CDR3 DNA reads TGCAGTGCTAGGACAGGGGTGGATCCCCCAAGGGGTCAGCCCCAGCATTTT.

This clonotype was picked up a small number of times. V is TRBV5-5 and J is TRBJ1-1, with D unclear. Germline V gene data show CDR1 as SGHKS and CDR2 as YYEKEE (reference sequence). V dropped 4 bases and J dropped 1 base, with 8 bases sitting between them. This CDR3 region has 13 residues. The DNA for the CDR3 is TGTGCCAGCAGCCGCGAGGGGAACACTGAAGCTTTCTTT. This gives the protein CASSREGNTEAFF.

The chain employs TRBV6-2 or TRBV6-3 and TRBJ2-1, with D unclear. V lost 8 bases and J 7 bases, leaving 15 bases between the germline ends. CDR3 size: 13 residues. Looked up from germline, CDR1 is MNHEY and CDR2 is SVGEGT. CDR3 coding DNA: TGTGCCAGCGGGCAGGCGACCTCAAATGAGCAGTTCTTC. It codes for CASGQATSNEQFF.

V and J are TRBV11-2 and TRBJ2-5; 15 nucleotides match TRBD2. Per germline, CDR1 SGHAT and CDR2 FQNNGV. The junction had 6 bases not matched to a gene; V was cut back by 4 bases and J by 0 bases. This CDR3 is 18 amino acids long. Here the CDR3 reads CASSSGLAGGLYQETQYF. DNA of the CDR3: TGTGCCAGCAGCTCGGGACTAGCGGGGGGCCTGTACCAAGAGACCCAGTACTTC.

Ten or more counts support this clonotype. The chain is built from TRBV5-1 and TRBJ2-2; unclear D gene. The CDR3 spans 12 residues. Germline V gene data show CDR1 as SGHRS and CDR2 as YFSETQ. The V and J ends lost 3 bases and 2 bases respectively, with 2 bases between them. The CDR3 loop reads CASSYNTGELFF. The CDR3 DNA reads as TGCGCCAGCAGCTATAACACCGGGGAGCTGTTTTTT.

This clonotype was observed a handful of times. The chain combines TRBV15 with TRBJ2-7, with 10 bases lining up with TRBD1. The V segment lost 3 bases and the J segment 5 bases; nucleotides outside the gene matches: 7. The CDR3 consists of 15 residues. Germline V gene lookup returns CDR1 LNHNV and CDR2 YYDKDF (reference sequence). CDR3 residues: CATSRTGGDSNEQYF. CDR3 DNA sequence: TGTGCCACCAGCAGGACAGGGGGCGATTCAAACGAGCAGTACTTC.

This clonotype was seen a few times. The J gene is TRBJ2-5, the V gene TRBV20-1; D not resolved. The V and J ends lost 6 bases and 4 bases respectively, with 12 bases between them. The germline gives CDR1 DFQATT, CDR2 SNEGSKA (reference sequence). The CDR3 runs to 12 residues. In nucleotides, the CDR3 is TGCAGTGCCCAGGCCCAACGAGAGACCCAGTACTTC. Its translation is CSAQAQRETQYF.

This clonotype was counted ten times or more. The chain combines TRBV6-2 or TRBV6-3 with TRBJ2-2; TRBD2 aligns across 11 bases. V was pared by 5 bases and J by 3 bases, with 2 bases of the junction left unmatched. Germline CDR1 is MNHEY and CDR2 is SVGEGT. This CDR3 region has 15 residues. CDR3 DNA sequence: TGTGCCAGCAGTACGGGACTAGCGGACACCGGGGAGCTGTTTTTT. Amino acids: CASSTGLADTGELFF.

The chain links TRBV18 to TRBJ2-5, with 12 bases fitting TRBD2. This CDR3 region has 16 residues. The V gene end was trimmed by 0 bases and the J gene end by 7 bases; junction bases not matched to a gene: 6. In germline, CDR1 is KGHSH, CDR2 LQKENI. In DNA, the CDR3 is TGTGCCAGCTCACCACCGACTAGCGGGGGACCGGGGACCCAGTACTTC. Encoded protein: CASSPPTSGGPGTQYF.

A few counts support this clonotype. This chain connects TRBV29-1 to TRBJ1-2; no firm D call. Germline lookup yields CDR1 SQVTM and CDR2 ANQGSEA. This CDR3 comprises 13 residues. The ends were cut back, 3 bases at V and 5 bases at J, with 13 bases in the middle. In nucleotides, the CDR3 is TGCAGCGTTGATCGAATCGCCGGTTATGGCTACACCTTC. As protein: CSVDRIAGYGYTF. The full variable domain, rest sourced from reference TRBV29-1 and TRBJ1-2, is SAVISQKPSRDICQRGTSLTIQCQVDSQVTMMFWYRQQPGQSLTLIATANQGSEATYESGFVIDKFPISRPNLTFSTLTVSNMSPEDSSIYLCSVDRIAGYGYTFGSGTRLTVV.

The chain joins TRBV7-9 to TRBJ2-1; D not certain. Trimming shortened V by 1 base and J by 2 bases, and 12 bases separated the two germline ends. Germline values: CDR1 SEHNR, CDR2 FQNEAQ (reference sequence). CDR3 length: 16 residues. CDR3 bases: TGTGCCAGCAGCTTAGATTGGGGTGTTACCTACAATGAGCAGTTCTTC. The encoded protein is CASSLDWGVTYNEQFF.